This TCR beta chain was captured by sequencing in a study of T cell responses to AZD1222 COVID-19 vaccine. Details on this clone: The target antigen is unknown.

Only in-frame clones appear in the TCRdb table, and some are missing; sequencing was by immunoSEQ multiplex PCR. The sample includes about 67,000 clones, about 85% of them seen just once. The V end was cut by 3 bases, the J end by 5 bases, with 7 bases between. The CDR3 runs 12 residues. Study-level points and caveats: No repertoire was sampled before or during the peak T cell response, only after it. Baseline antibody screening turned up just a handful of seropositive AZD1222 recipients.

The chain carries TRBV12-3 or TRBV12-4 and TRBJ2-5, with D uncertain. Sequenced material: peripheral blood, taken on day 0 of AZD1222 vaccination. The sequence came from an adult in good health. CDR3 residues: CASSFIRETQYF. The CDR3 DNA reads as TGTGCCAGCAGTTTTATTCGGGAGACCCAGTACTTC.